Below are 9 T cell receptor beta chains sequenced from a single sample in a study of blood T cell repertoires in COVID-19. Assay used: immunoSEQ multiplex PCR; TCRdb lists only in-frame clones, some missing. This sample yields around 150,000 clones, of which more than 65% are seen a single time; 3% to 4.5% belongs to the top ten. The material sequenced was peripheral blood. These receptor sequences come from a woman aged 55-69 years with acute or convalescent COVID-19.

This clone occurred once. The chain has TRBV28 and TRBJ1-2, with a weak D call TRBD1 (5 bases). Germline CDR1 reads MDHEN; CDR2 reads SYDVKM. This CDR3 is 17 amino acids long. V was cut by 6 bases and J by 8 bases, with 28 bases left in between. The CDR3 DNA is TGTGCCAGCAGAACTACCCTCGGAGGGGTTAAGGTGGGAGGCTACACCTTC. This encodes CASRTTLGGVKVGGYTF.

The V call is TRBV15, the J call TRBJ1-2; 8 nucleotides line up with TRBD1. Unmatched junction bases numbered 7, after V lost 3 bases and J lost 4 bases. Germline V gene data show CDR1 as LNHNV and CDR2 as YYDKDF (reference sequence). This CDR3 has 15 residues. CDR3 DNA sequence: TGTGCCACCAGCAGGGATCTAGGACAGGGCTATGGCTACACCTTC. Translation gives CATSRDLGQGYGYTF.

This clone was seen a single time. The chain carries TRBV5-1 and TRBJ1-6, with D perhaps TRBD1 (5 bases). The CDR3 is made up of 13 amino acids. Trimming took 0 bases from V and 7 from J, leaving 5 bases between them. Looked up from germline, CDR1 is SGHRS and CDR2 is YFSETQ. CDR3 bases: TGCGCCAGCAGCTTGGACAGGAATTCACCCCTCCACTTT. It encodes CASSLDRNSPLHF. Combining the CDR3 with reference TRBV5-1 and TRBJ1-6 gives the whole variable domain KAGVTQTPRYLIKTRGQQVTLSCSPISGHRSVSWYQQTPGQGLQFLFEYFSETQRNKGNFPGRFSGRQFSNSRSEMNVSTLELGDSALYLCASSLDRNSPLHFGNGTRLTVT.

The gene calls are TRBV30 and TRBJ1-1; D unresolved. The germline CDR1 and CDR2 sequences are GTSNPN and SVGIG (reference sequence). The length of the CDR3 is 12 residues. V lost 5 bases and J 9 bases, leaving 16 bases between the germline ends. DNA for the CDR3: TGTGCCTGGGGGCCCTCAGCGAGTCAAGCTTTCTTT. Protein sequence: CAWGPSASQAFF.

The chain has TRBV2 and TRBJ2-6, with D possibly being TRBD1 (5 bases). Germline V gene sequence: CDR1 SNHLY, CDR2 FYNNEI. The CDR3 is 16 amino acids. V shed 6 bases and J shed 0 bases, with 12 bases lying between them. The CDR3 loop reads CASSDSSSSGANVLTF. CDR3 nucleotide sequence: TGTGCCAGCAGCGACAGCTCGAGCTCTGGGGCCAACGTCCTGACTTTC.

The J gene is TRBJ2-1, the V gene TRBV28; D unresolved. The CDR3 sequence is 11 residues long. Germline assignment: CDR1 MDHEN and CDR2 SYDVKM. Deletions cut 1 base from V and 10 bases from J, with 5 bases between. The CDR3 sequence: CASSLSPEQFF. The CDR3 nucleotides are TGTGCCAGCAGTTTATCCCCGGAGCAGTTCTTC.

This chain links TRBV5-1 with TRBJ1-3, with 8 bases fitting TRBD1. Trimming took 0 bases from V and 0 from J; bases not matched to a gene: 2. Germline CDR1 reads SGHRS; CDR2 reads YFSETQ. This CDR3 has 16 amino acids. CDR3 sequence reads: CASSLGQGSSGNTIYF. The CDR3 coding sequence is TGCGCCAGCAGCTTGGGACAGGGGAGCTCTGGAAACACCATATATTTT.

V and J are TRBV4-1 and TRBJ2-5; no clear D gene. In germline, CDR1 is MGHRA, CDR2 YSYEKL. The V end lost 1 base, the J end lost 3 bases, and 6 bases lay between the germline ends. The CDR3 contains 13 residues. CDR3 nucleotide sequence: TGCGCCAGCAGCCAAGTTACGGAAGAGACCCAGTACTTC. It yields the protein CASSQVTEETQYF.

The CDR3 DNA is TGTGCCAGCAGTCTCGACAGACAGGACAATGAGCAGTTCTTC. This gives the protein CASSLDRQDNEQFF. The chain uses TRBV28 and TRBJ2-1, with D maybe TRBD1 (6 bases). The CDR3 covers 14 residues. CDR1 and CDR2 (germline): MDHEN, SYDVKM. Between the trimmed V and J ends, which lost 5 bases and 5 bases, there was a span of 13 bases.